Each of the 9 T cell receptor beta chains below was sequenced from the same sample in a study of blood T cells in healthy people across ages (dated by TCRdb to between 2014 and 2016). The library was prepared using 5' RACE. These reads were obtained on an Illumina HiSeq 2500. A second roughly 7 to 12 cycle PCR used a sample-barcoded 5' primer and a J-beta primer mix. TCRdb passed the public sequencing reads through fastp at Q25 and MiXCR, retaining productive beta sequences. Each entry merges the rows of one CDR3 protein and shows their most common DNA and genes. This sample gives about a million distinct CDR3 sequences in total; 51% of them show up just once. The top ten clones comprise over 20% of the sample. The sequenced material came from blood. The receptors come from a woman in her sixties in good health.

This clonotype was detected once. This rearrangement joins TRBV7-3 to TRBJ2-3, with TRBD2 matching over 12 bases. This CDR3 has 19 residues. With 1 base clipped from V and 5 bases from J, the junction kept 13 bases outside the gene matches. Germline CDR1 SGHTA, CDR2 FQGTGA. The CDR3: CASSLKGGGLAGYRDTQYF. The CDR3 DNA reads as TGTGCCAGCAGCTTAAAGGGAGGAGGACTAGCGGGATATAGAGATACGCAGTATTTT.

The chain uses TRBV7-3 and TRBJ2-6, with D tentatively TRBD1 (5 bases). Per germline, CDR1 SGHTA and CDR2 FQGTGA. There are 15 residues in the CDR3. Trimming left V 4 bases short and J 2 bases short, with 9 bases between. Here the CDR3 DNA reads TGTGCCAGCAGCTGGGGCACCACTGGGGCCAACGTCCTGACTTTC. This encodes CASSWGTTGANVLTF.

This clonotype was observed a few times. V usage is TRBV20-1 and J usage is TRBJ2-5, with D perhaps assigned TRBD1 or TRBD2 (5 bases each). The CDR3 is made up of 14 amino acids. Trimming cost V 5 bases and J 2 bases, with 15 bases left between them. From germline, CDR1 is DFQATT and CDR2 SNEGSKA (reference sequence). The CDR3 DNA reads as TGCAGTGCTGGGGGACCCCCATTACAAGAGACCCAGTACTTC. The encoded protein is CSAGGPPLQETQYF.

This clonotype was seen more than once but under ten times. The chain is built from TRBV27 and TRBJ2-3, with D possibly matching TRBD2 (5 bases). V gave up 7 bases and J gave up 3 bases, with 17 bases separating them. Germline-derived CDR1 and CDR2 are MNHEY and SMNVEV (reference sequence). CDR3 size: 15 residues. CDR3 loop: CASTEGRGFTDTQYF. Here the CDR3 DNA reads TGTGCCAGCACCGAAGGAAGAGGGTTTACAGATACGCAGTATTTT.

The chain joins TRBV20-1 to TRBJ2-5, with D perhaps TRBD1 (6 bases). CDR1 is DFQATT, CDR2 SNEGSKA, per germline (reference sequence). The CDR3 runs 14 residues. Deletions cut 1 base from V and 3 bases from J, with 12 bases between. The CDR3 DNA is TGCAGTGCTAGAGTAGCAGGACAGAAAGAGACCCAGTACTTC. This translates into CSARVAGQKETQYF.

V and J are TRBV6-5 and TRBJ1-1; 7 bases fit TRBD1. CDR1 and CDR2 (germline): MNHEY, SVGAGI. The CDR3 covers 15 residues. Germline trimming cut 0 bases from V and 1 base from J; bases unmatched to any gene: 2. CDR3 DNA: TGTGCCAGCAGTTACTCTAACAGGGGGAACACTGAAGCTTTCTTT. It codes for CASSYSNRGNTEAFF.

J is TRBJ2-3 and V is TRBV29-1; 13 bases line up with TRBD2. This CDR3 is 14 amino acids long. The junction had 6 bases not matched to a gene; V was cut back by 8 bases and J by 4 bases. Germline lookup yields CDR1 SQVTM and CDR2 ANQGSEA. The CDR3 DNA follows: TGCAGCACTGGGACTAGCGGGAACTCAGATACGCAGTATTTT. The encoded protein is CSTGTSGNSDTQYF.

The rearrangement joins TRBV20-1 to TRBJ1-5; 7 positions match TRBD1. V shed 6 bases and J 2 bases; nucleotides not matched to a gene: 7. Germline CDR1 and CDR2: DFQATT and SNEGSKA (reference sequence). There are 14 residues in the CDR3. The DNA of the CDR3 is TGCAGTGCACATCACAGGGGAGGCAATCAGCCCCAGCATTTT. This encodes CSAHHRGGNQPQHF.

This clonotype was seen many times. CDR3 loop: CASRGGGGPYEQYF. The CDR3 bases are TGTGCCAGCAGGGGAGGTGGTGGCCCCTACGAGCAGTACTTC. This sequence joins TRBV6-2 or TRBV6-3 and TRBJ2-7; tentatively, D is TRBD2 (6 bases). There are 14 residues in the CDR3. Per germline, CDR1 MNHEY and CDR2 SVGEGT. The ends were cut back, 6 bases at V and 2 bases at J, with 14 bases in the middle.